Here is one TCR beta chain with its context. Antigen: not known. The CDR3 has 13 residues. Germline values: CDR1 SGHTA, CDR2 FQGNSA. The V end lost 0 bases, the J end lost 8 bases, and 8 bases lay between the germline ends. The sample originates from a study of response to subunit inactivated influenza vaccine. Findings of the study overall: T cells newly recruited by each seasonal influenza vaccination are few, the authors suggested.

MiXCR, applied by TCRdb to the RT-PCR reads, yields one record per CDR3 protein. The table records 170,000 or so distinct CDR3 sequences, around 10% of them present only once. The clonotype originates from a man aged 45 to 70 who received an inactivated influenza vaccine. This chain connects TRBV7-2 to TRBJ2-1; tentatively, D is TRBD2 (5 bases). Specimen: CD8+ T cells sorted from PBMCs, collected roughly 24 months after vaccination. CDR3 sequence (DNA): TGTGCCAGCAGCTTAGCGAGGAGGTATGAGCAGTTCTTC. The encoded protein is CASSLARRYEQFF.